Shown below are 27 T cell receptor beta chains from a single sample sequenced in a study of T cell repertoires in cytomegalovirus infection. No antigen is known for these receptors. From the reads, TCRdb called clonotypes with MiXCR, one entry per CDR3 protein. The sample lists roughly 100,000 distinct CDR3 sequences, roughly two fifths seen once, with around 70% in the top ten. The input for sequencing was CD8+ T cells from cultured PBMCs, taken from culture after CMV antigen stimulation. These TCRs come from a human donor in good health (CMV status not recorded). Some clones in this sample may be carry-over from other donors' samples.

The chain has TRBV19 and TRBJ1-2; D unresolved. The germline V gene encodes CDR1 LNHDA and CDR2 SQIVND (reference sequence). This CDR3 spans 13 amino acids. Trimming removed 1 base at V and 4 bases at J, with 7 bases between. The CDR3 DNA reads TGTGCCAGTAGTATAGCCGTTTTCTATGGCTACACCTTC. Amino acids: CASSIAVFYGYTF.

The rearrangement joins TRBV7-2 to TRBJ2-7, with 11 positions matching TRBD2. J was trimmed by 2 bases and V by 4 bases; bases with no gene match: 4. The CDR3 is 15 residues long. CDR1 and CDR2 from the germline V gene are SGHTA and FQGNSA. The CDR3 region is CASSSQTSGTYEQYF. Written as DNA, the CDR3 is TGTGCCAGCAGCTCCCAGACTAGCGGGACCTACGAGCAGTACTTC. The full variable domain, in which reference TRBV7-2 and TRBJ2-7 provide the parts outside the CDR3, is GAGVSQSPSNKVTEKGKDVELRCDPISGHTALYWYRQSLGQGLEFLIYFQGNSAPDKSGLPSDRFSAERTGGSVSTLTIQRTQQEDSAVYLCASSSQTSGTYEQYFGPGTRLTVT.

J is TRBJ2-3 and V is TRBV7-9; 9 bases agree with TRBD1. CDR3 length equals 16 residues. Unmatched junction bases numbered 5, after V lost 0 bases and J lost 4 bases. CDR1 is SEHNR and CDR2 is FQNEAQ in the germline V gene (reference sequence). CDR3 residues: CASSLAWDRVADTQYF. CDR3 in DNA: TGTGCCAGCAGCTTAGCGTGGGACAGGGTTGCAGATACGCAGTATTTT. The complete variable domain, with remaining parts taken from reference TRBV7-9 and TRBJ2-3, reads DTGVSQNPRHKITKRGQNVTFRCDPISEHNRLYWYRQTLGQGPEFLTYFQNEAQLEKSRLLSDRFSAERPKGSFSTLEIQRTEQGDSAMYLCASSLAWDRVADTQYFGPGTRLTVL.

In this sample, this clonotype turned up many times. The chain recombines TRBV7-6 with TRBJ2-1; 10 bases are shared with TRBD2. The CDR3 is 18 amino acids. V trimming: 1 base; J trimming: 9 bases; junction bases outside the gene matches: 15. Germline CDR1 is SGHVS and CDR2 is FNYEAQ. CDR3: CASSLEGFRTSGGIEQFF. The CDR3 coding sequence is TGTGCCAGCAGCTTAGAAGGTTTCCGGACTAGCGGAGGGATTGAGCAGTTCTTC. The full variable domain, rest sourced from reference TRBV7-6 and TRBJ2-1, is GAGVSQSPRYKVTKRGQDVALRCDPISGHVSLYWYRQALGQGPEFLTYFNYEAQQDKSGLPNDRFSAERPEGSISTLTIQRTEQRDSAMYRCASSLEGFRTSGGIEQFFGPGTRLTVL.

In this sample, this clonotype turned up a few times. V usage is TRBV19 and J usage is TRBJ1-2, with 7 nucleotides matching TRBD1. This CDR3 is built from 12 residues. V lost 6 bases, J lost 8 bases, and 6 bases stayed unmatched. Germline V lookup: CDR1 LNHDA, CDR2 SQIVND (reference sequence). The CDR3 sequence: CASSTQGGGYTF. CDR3 in DNA: TGTGCCAGTAGCACCCAGGGGGGAGGCTACACCTTC.

At least ten counts were recorded for this clonotype. The chain links TRBV19 to TRBJ2-1; 8 positions agree with TRBD1. V lost 6 bases, J lost 7 bases, and 5 bases stayed unmatched. CDR1 and CDR2 (germline): LNHDA, SQIVND (reference sequence). There are 13 residues in the CDR3. The CDR3 spells CASRAGGENEQFF. CDR3 sequence (DNA): TGTGCCAGTAGGGCAGGGGGCGAGAATGAGCAGTTCTTC.

This rearrangement joins TRBV7-2 to TRBJ2-7, with 9 bases that match TRBD2. The ends lost 4 bases at V and 7 bases at J; junction bases unmatched: 5. The germline V gene encodes CDR1 SGHTA and CDR2 FQGNSA. This CDR3 has 13 amino acids. CDR3 bases: TGTGCCAGCAGCTCGGGACTAGCCGTGGAGCAGTACTTC. As protein: CASSSGLAVEQYF.

This clonotype has more than one count but fewer than ten. V is TRBV7-2 and J is TRBJ2-3, with TRBD2 identical over 8 bases. The CDR3 runs to 13 residues. V trimming: 10 bases; J trimming: 2 bases; junction bases outside the gene matches: 5. Per the germline V gene, CDR1 is SGHTA and CDR2 is FQGNSA. The CDR3 coding sequence is TGTGCCACCTCGACTAGCGCCACAGATACGCAGTATTTT. It encodes CATSTSATDTQYF.

This clonotype has a handful of counts. The chain is built from TRBV5-5 and TRBJ2-7, with D unclear. There are 14 residues in the CDR3. CDR1 and CDR2 from the germline V gene are SGHKS and YYEKEE (reference sequence). V was trimmed by 0 bases and J by 2 bases, leaving 9 bases between them. Here the CDR3 reads CASSLDGRTYEQYF. Written as DNA, the CDR3 is TGTGCCAGCAGCTTGGATGGTCGCACCTACGAGCAGTACTTC.

This clonotype was picked up a small number of times. This chain uses TRBV12-3 or TRBV12-4 with TRBJ2-1, with a tentative D call TRBD2 (5 bases). The length of the CDR3 is 13 residues. V was cut by 1 base and J by 14 bases, with 15 bases left in between. The CDR3 DNA follows: TGTGCCAGCAGTTTAGATTCAGACAAGAGGGAGTTCTTC. Amino acids: CASSLDSDKREFF.

This clonotype appeared a few times. The chain links TRBV7-8 to TRBJ2-2; possible D gene TRBD1, 6 bases. Germline CDR1 reads SGHVS; CDR2 reads FQNEAQ. V lost 4 bases and J 1 base, leaving 10 bases between the germline ends. The CDR3 runs to 15 residues. The DNA for the CDR3 is TGTGCCAGCAGCTCCGAGGGGGTGAACACCGGGGAGCTGTTTTTT. Its translation: CASSSEGVNTGELFF.

This clonotype was seen a few times. The chain couples TRBV18 to TRBJ2-1; no firm D call. Trimming pared 5 bases from V and 2 bases from J, leaving 7 bases between. The germline V gene encodes CDR1 KGHSH and CDR2 LQKENI. This CDR3 region has 13 residues. CDR3 DNA sequence: TGTGCCAGCTCAGCGGACCCCTACAATGAGCAGTTCTTC. This codes for CASSADPYNEQFF.

The rearrangement uses TRBV7-2 and TRBJ1-2; TRBD1 matches at 9 bases. Germline CDR1 is SGHTA and CDR2 is FQGNSA. V dropped 5 bases and J dropped 4; count of bases not matched to a gene: 8. The CDR3 covers 15 residues. CDR3 sequence reads: CASSLTGGQAYGYTF. DNA for the CDR3: TGTGCCAGCAGCCTTACAGGGGGCCAAGCCTATGGCTACACCTTC.

This clonotype turned up a few times. CDR3 region: CASSLGWGGYQAFF. For the CDR3, the DNA is TGTGCCAGCAGCTTAGGTTGGGGGGGTTACCAAGCTTTCTTT. This sequence joins TRBV7-9 and TRBJ1-1, with TRBD1 as a possible D gene (5 bases). From germline, CDR1 is SEHNR and CDR2 FQNEAQ (reference sequence). Trimming shortened V by 1 base and J by 9 bases, and 15 bases separated the two germline ends. The CDR3 extends over 14 amino acids.

This clonotype was recorded many times. The chain has TRBV7-8 and TRBJ2-7; 7 bases align to TRBD1. Germline values: CDR1 SGHVS, CDR2 FQNEAQ. CDR3 size: 15 residues. J gave up 1 base and V 4 bases, and 7 bases lay outside the gene matches. The CDR3 protein is CASSSRDRPSYEQYF. The CDR3 nucleotides are TGTGCCAGCAGCTCCCGGGACAGACCGTCCTACGAGCAGTACTTC.

The chain links TRBV29-1 to TRBJ2-2; D unclear. The CDR3 has 11 amino acids. Germline assignment: CDR1 SQVTM and CDR2 ANQGSEA. The ends were cut back, 5 bases at V and 5 bases at J, with 6 bases in the middle. CDR3 DNA: TGCAGCGTTAGAGCGACCGGGGAGCTGTTTTTT. Translating gives CSVRATGELFF.

J is TRBJ2-7 and V is TRBV13; D gene ambiguous. Germline CDR1 is PRHDT and CDR2 is FYEKMQ (reference sequence). The V and J ends lost 0 bases and 2 bases respectively, with 8 bases between them. The CDR3 is 14 amino acids. The CDR3 DNA reads TGTGCCAGCAGCTTAGGAAGAAGCACCTACGAGCAGTACTTC. Protein product: CASSLGRSTYEQYF.

This chain connects TRBV19 to TRBJ2-2, with D uncertain. The length of the CDR3 is 14 residues. Germline V gene lookup returns CDR1 LNHDA and CDR2 SQIVND (reference sequence). Trimming cost V 0 bases and J 1 base, with 3 bases left between them. CDR3 DNA sequence: TGTGCCAGTAGTATAGATAGGAACACCGGGGAGCTGTTTTTT. This translates into CASSIDRNTGELFF.

The chain recombines TRBV24-1 with TRBJ2-1; D call uncertain. CDR3 size: 14 residues. V lost 2 bases and J lost 3, with 7 bases in between. Germline loops: CDR1 KGHDR, CDR2 SFDVKD. The CDR3 DNA follows: TGTGCCACCAGTGATTCTGGGTTCTACAATGAGCAGTTCTTC. This sequence encodes CATSDSGFYNEQFF.

The gene calls are TRBV28 and TRBJ1-5; D is ambiguous. Trimming left V 3 bases short and J 1 base short, with 10 bases between. The germline V gene encodes CDR1 MDHEN and CDR2 SYDVKM. CDR3 length: 15 residues. In nucleotides, the CDR3 is TGTGCCAGCAGTTTTTATCGAGAAAGCAATCAGCCCCAGCATTTT. As protein: CASSFYRESNQPQHF.

The table lists this clonotype with a few counts. The rearrangement uses TRBV6-5 and TRBJ1-1, with D uncertain. Deletions cut 1 base from V and 7 bases from J, with 13 bases between. Germline V gives CDR1 MNHEY, CDR2 SVGAGI. The CDR3 loop spans 14 amino acids. The CDR3 is CASSYLGSGDEAFF. The CDR3 coding sequence is TGTGCCAGCAGTTACTTGGGGTCGGGTGATGAAGCTTTCTTT.

This chain joins TRBV4-1 and TRBJ2-1; either TRBD1 or TRBD2 may supply D (5 bases each). The CDR3 runs to 16 residues. V was pared by 4 bases and J by 4 bases, with 17 bases between. Germline V gene sequence: CDR1 MGHRA, CDR2 YSYEKL. Here the CDR3 reads CASSPQEDTYYNEQFF. The CDR3 DNA follows: TGCGCCAGCAGCCCGCAGGAGGACACTTATTACAATGAGCAGTTCTTC.

This clonotype was observed a handful of times. The chain links TRBV7-2 to TRBJ2-2; D is perhaps TRBD1 or TRBD2 (5 bases each). Deletions cut 5 bases from V and 1 base from J, with 14 bases between. Germline V gives CDR1 SGHTA, CDR2 FQGNSA. The CDR3 extends over 16 amino acids. The CDR3 sequence is CASSARLGGNTGELFF. In DNA, the CDR3 is TGTGCCAGCAGCGCCCGCCTTGGGGGGAACACCGGGGAGCTGTTTTTT.

In DNA, the CDR3 is TGTGCCAGCAGTTACGGTCAGAACACAGATACGCAGTATTTT. Translating it yields CASSYGQNTDTQYF. The chain uses TRBV6-5 and TRBJ2-3, with D hard to call. CDR3 length: 14 amino acids. Germline CDR1 and CDR2: MNHEY and SVGAGI. The V end was cut by 2 bases, the J end by 2 bases, with 8 bases between.

The chain uses TRBV4-1 and TRBJ2-3, with 8 bases identical to TRBD2. The CDR3 totals 18 residues. V trimming: 0 bases; J trimming: 1 base; junction bases outside the gene matches: 9. Germline lookup yields CDR1 MGHRA and CDR2 YSYEKL. As DNA, the CDR3 is TGCGCCAGCAGCCAAGAACCCCTCGTAGCGGGGCGCACAGATACGCAGTATTTT. This encodes CASSQEPLVAGRTDTQYF.

V gene TRBV20-1 combines with J gene TRBJ2-3; 8 bases are a match to TRBD2. The V gene's germline CDR1 is DFQATT and CDR2 SNEGSKA (reference sequence). V lost 7 bases, J lost 0 bases, and 9 bases stayed unmatched. This CDR3 has 15 amino acids. The CDR3 reads CSGAGAPPSTDTQYF. Written as DNA, the CDR3 is TGCAGTGGAGCGGGGGCCCCCCCTAGCACAGATACGCAGTATTTT.

In this sample, this clonotype turned up a few times. The chain employs TRBV19 and TRBJ1-5; D perhaps matches TRBD1 (5 bases). Germline V gene data show CDR1 as LNHDA and CDR2 as SQIVND (reference sequence). The CDR3 sequence is 14 residues long. The ends were cut back, 3 bases at V and 4 bases at J, with 10 bases in the middle. CDR3 protein: CASSMIGVNQPQHF. CDR3 in DNA: TGTGCCAGTAGTATGATAGGGGTTAATCAGCCCCAGCATTTT. The full variable domain, completed using reference TRBV19 and TRBJ1-5, is DGGITQSPKYLFRKEGQNVTLSCEQNLNHDAMYWYRQDPGQGLRLIYYSQIVNDFQKGDIAEGYSVSREKKESFPLTVTSAQKNPTAFYLCASSMIGVNQPQHFGDGTRLSIL.